This T cell receptor (beta chain) appears in the sequencing data of a study of monozygotic twins with inflammatory bowel disease. Overall study findings and caveats: Healthy co-twins exceeded IBD patients in TCRbeta diversity as measured by inverse Simpson.

No T cells were sorted before total RNA was taken from whole blood. TCRdb re-called the 5' RACE reads, yielding one record per CDR3 amino acid sequence without DNA. This repertoire includes more than 120,000 distinct CDR3 sequences. The CDR3 covers 15 residues. Per germline, CDR1 SGHRS and CDR2 YFSETQ. A word on this clonotype: What it recognizes is unknown.

The chain carries TRBV5-1 and TRBJ2-7; TCRdb indicates TRBD1, and absent DNA this call remains unverified. The receptor's source is a human donor with ulcerative colitis or Crohn's disease, or a healthy co-twin of an affected twin (not recorded which). The material sequenced was blood. CDR3 loop: CASSLAVGGTDEQYF. Full variable domain (remainder filled in from reference TRBV5-1 and TRBJ2-7): KAGVTQTPRYLIKTRGQQVTLSCSPISGHRSVSWYQQTPGQGLQFLFEYFSETQRNKGNFPGRFSGRQFSNSRSEMNVSTLELGDSALYLCASSLAVGGTDEQYFGPGTRLTVT.